This T cell receptor beta chain was identified in a study of vaccination and CD4 T cells after COVID-19. Comment on this clonotype: Antigen unknown.

Trimming stripped 7 bases from V and 0 bases from J, with 19 bases between. CDR1 is MNHNS, CDR2 SASEGT, per germline. CDR3 length equals 17 residues. Sequenced with the Oncomine TCR Beta short-read assay was DNA taken from cultured CD4+ T cells. One entry per CDR3 protein results from TCRdb running MiXCR on the PCR reads. The sample includes some 13,000 distinct CDR3 sequences, roughly 37% seen only once; the top ten take 9.5% to 13%. Treatment denoted: roughly 10-day PBMC culture with coronavirus spike peptide pools or control peptides (ViraFEST assay). Following culture for around 10 days, CD4+ T cells were isolated by negative selection.

The TCR originated in a human donor who had recovered from COVID-19. The sample consisted of CD4+ T cells from blood, cultured in vitro. The chain has TRBV6-1 and TRBJ1-5; the D is unclear. In DNA form, the CDR3 reads TGTGCCAGCACCACCCCCTCCGCTTTTGATAGCAATCAGCCCCAGCATTTT. It translates to CASTTPSAFDSNQPQHF.